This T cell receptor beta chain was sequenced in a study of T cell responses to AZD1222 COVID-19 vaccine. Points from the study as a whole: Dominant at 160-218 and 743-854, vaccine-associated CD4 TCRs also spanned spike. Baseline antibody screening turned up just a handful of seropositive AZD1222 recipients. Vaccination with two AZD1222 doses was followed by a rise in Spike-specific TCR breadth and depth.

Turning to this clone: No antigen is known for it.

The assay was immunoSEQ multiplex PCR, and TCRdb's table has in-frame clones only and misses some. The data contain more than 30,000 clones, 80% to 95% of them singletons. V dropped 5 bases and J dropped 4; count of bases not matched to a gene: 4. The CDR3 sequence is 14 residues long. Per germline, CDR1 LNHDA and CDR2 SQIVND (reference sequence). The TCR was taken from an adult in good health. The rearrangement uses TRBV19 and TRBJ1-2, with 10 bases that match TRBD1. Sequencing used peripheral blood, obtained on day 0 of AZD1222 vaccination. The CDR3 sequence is CASSGQGGIYGYTF. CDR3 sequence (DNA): TGTGCCAGTAGTGGACAGGGGGGGATCTATGGCTACACCTTC. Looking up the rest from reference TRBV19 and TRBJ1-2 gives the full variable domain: DGGITQSPKYLFRKEGQNVTLSCEQNLNHDAMYWYRQDPGQGLRLIYYSQIVNDFQKGDIAEGYSVSREKKESFPLTVTSAQKNPTAFYLCASSGQGGIYGYTFGSGTRLTVV.